The TCR beta chain under discussion was sequenced for a study of regulatory T cells in long-lasting Graves disease (dated by TCRdb to about 2021). Some background on the complete study: Persistent Graves' disease was defined as persistently positive TSH receptor autoantibodies together with antithyroid drug treatment for over 5 years. The study took place in China and was registered as a clinical trial. Persistent Graves' disease patients in the clinical cohort had taken antithyroid drugs for roughly ten years on average. TCR sequencing covered 13 persistent and roughly 20 newly diagnosed Graves' disease patients, some 35 samples in total. Persistent Graves' disease patients were compared with newly diagnosed Graves' disease patients by peripheral blood TCR sequencing and RNA sequencing.

The time point label here, explained by the study, means: persistent/refractory GD, antithyroid drugs over 5 years with positive TRAb. For both TCR sequencing and RNA sequencing, RNA was extracted from PBMCs using TRIzol. The diagnosis of Graves' disease followed American Thyroid Association guidelines. The patients came from an endocrinology department in Xi'an, China. Each patient gave approximately 8.8 milliliters of peripheral blood, collected in an EDTA anticoagulant tube. Ficoll Paque Plus density gradient separation was used to isolate PBMCs, and no further T cell sorting was done. An Agilent 2100 Bioanalyzer and agarose gel were used to check RNA quality, and a NanoDrop 2000 was used to measure RNA concentration. Results the study describes overall, beyond this receptor: Persistent patients shared more public clonotypes among themselves (around 2,800) than newly diagnosed patients did (about 1,000). Sequencing and analysis were restricted to the TCR beta chain. Peripheral blood alone was examined, since thyroid tissue, which constituted the primary lesion, could not be accessed. Persistent disease showed preferential use of TRBV28, TRBJ1-2 and TRBJ2-5, whereas newly diagnosed disease favored TRBV20-1 and TRBJ2-1. Lower TCR Shannon entropy and fewer highly expanded clones were observed in persistent Graves' disease patients than in newly diagnosed patients, which suggested clonal expansion. As a limitation, the authors acknowledged that the small sample size may reduce accuracy.

This clonotype was counted ten times or more. The antigen it recognizes is unknown. The input lacks base qualities; no much larger clone sits a single base away. The receptor library was made with multiplex PCR. Sequencing took place on an Illumina HiSeq 4000. CDR3 regions were amplified by Arm-PCR with iRepertoire HTBI primers to construct TCR beta libraries. Gel purification was performed on PCR products prior to sequencing. The published analysis was carried out like this. Across samples, around 58 TRBV and 13 to 15 TRBJ segments were identified and used for gene usage analysis of CDR3 amino acid clonotypes. COPE and FqMerger were used to merge the filtered high-quality paired reads into contigs. BLAST was used to align contigs to IMGT TRBV, TRBD and TRBJ reference genes, with CDR3 defined following IMGT. Highly expanded clones were defined as clonotypes with a frequency above 0.1%. Shannon entropy served as the measure of repertoire diversity, while the Gini coefficient captured V-J evenness. Public clonotypes were defined as clonotypes shared by more than one individual. The public reads were reanalyzed by TCRdb: fastp trimming at Q25, MiXCR alignment, in-frame beta chains only. Rows with one shared CDR3 protein collapse into an entry with the most common genes and DNA. The authors' filters were not applied to this entry. This sample gives 400,000 or so distinct CDR3 sequences in total; around 22% of them show up just once. About a quarter of the sample lies in the top ten.

Trimming at the junction amounts to 2 bases on V and 8 bases on J, and the germline ends lie 15 bases apart. CDR1 is given as SNHLY and CDR2 as FYNNEI, both from the germline V gene. The CDR3 goes from the cysteine to the phenylalanine over 14 residues. Solely the CDR3 DNA is kept, with 42 bases framed from the first base. The sequence links TRBV2 to TRBJ1-2, with TRBD1 perhaps the D gene, on 6 matching bases. The material was peripheral blood mononuclear cells (PBMCs), obtained when the disease was refractory, from a patient treated with antithyroid drugs. The receptor comes from a female donor with Graves disease. For the CDR3, the sequence is CASSEIVGGQGYTF. The nucleotides are TGTGCCAGCAGTGAAATTGTAGGGGGGCAAGGCTACACCTTC. When the CDR3 is completed using the reference TRBV2 and TRBJ1-2 genes on either side, the full variable domain is EPEVTQTPSHQVTQMGQEVILRCVPISNHLYFYWYRQILGQKVEFLVSFYNNEISEKSEIFDDQFSVERPDGSNFTLKIRSTKLEDSAMYFCASSEIVGGQGYTFGSGTRLTVV.